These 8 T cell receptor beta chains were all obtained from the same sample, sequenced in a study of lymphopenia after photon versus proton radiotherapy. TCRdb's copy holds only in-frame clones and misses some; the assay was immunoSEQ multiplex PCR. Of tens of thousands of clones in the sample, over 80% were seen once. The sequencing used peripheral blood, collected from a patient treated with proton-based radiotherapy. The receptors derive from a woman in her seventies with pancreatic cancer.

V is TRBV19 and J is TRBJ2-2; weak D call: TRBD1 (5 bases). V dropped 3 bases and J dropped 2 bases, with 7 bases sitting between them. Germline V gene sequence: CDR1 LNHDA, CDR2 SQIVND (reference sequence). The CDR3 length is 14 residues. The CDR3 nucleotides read TGTGCCAGTAGTATTCAGGGAAACACCGGGGAGCTGTTTTTT. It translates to CASSIQGNTGELFF.

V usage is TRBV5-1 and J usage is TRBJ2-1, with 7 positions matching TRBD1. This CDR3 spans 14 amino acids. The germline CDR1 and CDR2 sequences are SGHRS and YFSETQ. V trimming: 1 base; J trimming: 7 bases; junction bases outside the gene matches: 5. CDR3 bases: TGCGCCAGCAGCTTGACAGGGGAAGGGAATGAGCAGTTCTTC. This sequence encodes CASSLTGEGNEQFF.

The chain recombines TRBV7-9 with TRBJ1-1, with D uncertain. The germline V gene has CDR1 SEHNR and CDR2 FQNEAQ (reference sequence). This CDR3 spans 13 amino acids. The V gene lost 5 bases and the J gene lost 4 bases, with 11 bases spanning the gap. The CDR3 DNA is TGTGCCAGCAGCCTACAGACGGGCACTGAAGCTTTCTTT. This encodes CASSLQTGTEAFF.

The CDR3 nucleotides read TGTGCCAGCAGTTCCGCGCCGACCCTATATGGCTACACCTTC. This sequence encodes CASSSAPTLYGYTF. The V and J genes are TRBV27 and TRBJ1-2; the D is unclear. The ends were cut back, 4 bases at V and 5 bases at J, with 14 bases in the middle. The CDR3 consists of 14 residues. In germline, CDR1 is MNHEY, CDR2 SMNVEV (reference sequence).

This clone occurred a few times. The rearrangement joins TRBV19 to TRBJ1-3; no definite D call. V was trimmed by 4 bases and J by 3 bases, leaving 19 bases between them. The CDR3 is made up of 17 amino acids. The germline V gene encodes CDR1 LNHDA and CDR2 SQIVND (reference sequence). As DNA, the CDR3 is TGTGCCAGTAGTAAATACACCGAGGGCGCTGTTGGAAACACCATATATTTT. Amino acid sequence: CASSKYTEGAVGNTIYF.

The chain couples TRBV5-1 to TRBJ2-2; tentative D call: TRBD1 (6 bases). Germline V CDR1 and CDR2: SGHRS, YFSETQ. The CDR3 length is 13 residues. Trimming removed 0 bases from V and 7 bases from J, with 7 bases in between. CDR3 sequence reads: CASSLAQGGELFF. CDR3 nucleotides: TGCGCCAGCAGCTTGGCACAGGGCGGGGAGCTGTTTTTT.

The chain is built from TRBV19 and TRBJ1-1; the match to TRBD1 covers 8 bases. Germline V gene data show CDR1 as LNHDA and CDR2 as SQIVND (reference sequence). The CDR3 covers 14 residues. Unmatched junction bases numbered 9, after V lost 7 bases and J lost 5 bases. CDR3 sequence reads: CASNKQGERTEAFF. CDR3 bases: TGTGCCAGTAATAAACAGGGGGAGCGGACTGAAGCTTTCTTT.

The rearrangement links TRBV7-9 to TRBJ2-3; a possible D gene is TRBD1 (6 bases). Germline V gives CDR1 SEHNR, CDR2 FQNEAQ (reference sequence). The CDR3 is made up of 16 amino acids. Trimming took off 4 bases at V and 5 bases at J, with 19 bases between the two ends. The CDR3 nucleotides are TGTGCCAGCAGCTCGGCTCTGGGGCAGGGGAAAGATACGCAGTATTTT. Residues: CASSSALGQGKDTQYF.